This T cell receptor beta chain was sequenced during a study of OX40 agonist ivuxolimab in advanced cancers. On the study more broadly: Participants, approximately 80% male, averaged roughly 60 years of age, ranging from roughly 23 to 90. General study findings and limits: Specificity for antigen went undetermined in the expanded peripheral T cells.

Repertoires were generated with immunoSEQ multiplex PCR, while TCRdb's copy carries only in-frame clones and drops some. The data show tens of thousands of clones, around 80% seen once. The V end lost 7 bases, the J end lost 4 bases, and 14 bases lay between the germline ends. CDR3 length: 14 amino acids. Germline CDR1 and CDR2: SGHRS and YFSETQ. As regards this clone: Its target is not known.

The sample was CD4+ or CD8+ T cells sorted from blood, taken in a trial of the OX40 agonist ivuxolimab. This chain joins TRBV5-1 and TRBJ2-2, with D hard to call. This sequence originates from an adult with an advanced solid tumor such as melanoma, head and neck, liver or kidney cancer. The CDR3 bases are TGCGCCAGCTCGCTTCTCCCGGGCACCGGGGAGCTGTTTTTT. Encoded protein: CASSLLPGTGELFF.